This TCR beta chain stems from a study of CD4+ T cells in melanoma. Study-level results: In melanoma, neoantigen-specific CD4+ T cells reportedly differed in differentiation state.

Germline V gene lookup returns CDR1 SGHVS and CDR2 FNYEAQ. The CDR3 covers 16 residues. The J segment lost 2 bases and the V segment lost 1 base, leaving 2 bases of the junction unmatched. A remark on this clone: No antigen is known for it.

The protocol was immunoSEQ multiplex PCR, while the TCRdb copy is restricted to in-frame clones and leaves out a portion. There are 17,000 or so clones in the sample; over 70% occur only once, and approximately 5.4% lies in the top ten. The J gene is TRBJ2-2, the V gene TRBV7-6; 9 bases align to TRBD2. The TCR originated in a human donor with melanoma. The sequencing sample was made of cells from a culture (not recorded whether cultured in vitro). CDR3 DNA sequence: TGTGCCAGCAGCTTAGTAGCGGGGGCTAACACCGGGGAGCTGTTTTTT. Amino acid sequence: CASSLVAGANTGELFF.